One T cell receptor (beta chain) is described in this entry. Its target is not known. The sample originates from a study of T cells after yellow fever vaccination. Findings and limits, study-wide: Clones from primary vaccination mostly reappeared after the booster (approximately 96% CD4, about 85% CD8).

CDR3 length equals 16 residues. Germline V gene lookup returns CDR1 SGHNT and CDR2 YENEEA. V lost 5 bases to trimming and J lost 1 base; unmatched junction nucleotides: 4. Each CDR3 protein gets one entry after TCRdb re-called the 5' RACE reads with MiXCR. The sample lists about 430,000 distinct CDR3 sequences, over 15% occurring once. This TCR derives from a man in his late teens or twenties who received the YFV17D yellow fever vaccine. This sample comprised PBMCs, obtained before the yellow fever booster vaccination. The rearrangement joins TRBV11-3 to TRBJ2-3; 12 nucleotides agree with TRBD2. CDR3 in DNA: TGTGCCAGCAGCCCTAGCGGGGGGGCCGGCACAGATACGCAGTATTTT. Translation gives CASSPSGGAGTDTQYF.